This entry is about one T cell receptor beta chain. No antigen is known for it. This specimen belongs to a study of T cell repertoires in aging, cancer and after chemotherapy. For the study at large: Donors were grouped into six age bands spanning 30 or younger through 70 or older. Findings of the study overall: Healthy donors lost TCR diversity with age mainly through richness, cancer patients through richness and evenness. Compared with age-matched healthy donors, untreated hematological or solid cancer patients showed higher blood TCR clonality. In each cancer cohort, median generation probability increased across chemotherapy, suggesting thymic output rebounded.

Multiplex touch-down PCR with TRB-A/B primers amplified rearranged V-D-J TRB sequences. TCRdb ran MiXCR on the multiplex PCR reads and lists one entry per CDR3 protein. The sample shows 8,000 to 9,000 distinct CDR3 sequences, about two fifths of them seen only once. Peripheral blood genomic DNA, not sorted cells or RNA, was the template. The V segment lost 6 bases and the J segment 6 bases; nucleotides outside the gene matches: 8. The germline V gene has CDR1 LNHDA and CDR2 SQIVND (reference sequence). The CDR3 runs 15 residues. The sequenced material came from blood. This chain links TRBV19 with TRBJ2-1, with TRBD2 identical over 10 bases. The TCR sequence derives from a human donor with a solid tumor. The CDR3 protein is CASSAGTSAVNEQFF. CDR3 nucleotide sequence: TGTGCCAGTAGCGCCGGGACTAGCGCCGTCAATGAGCAGTTCTTC. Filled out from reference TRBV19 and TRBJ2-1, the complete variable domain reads DGGITQSPKYLFRKEGQNVTLSCEQNLNHDAMYWYRQDPGQGLRLIYYSQIVNDFQKGDIAEGYSVSREKKESFPLTVTSAQKNPTAFYLCASSAGTSAVNEQFFGPGTRLTVL.